The 15 T cell receptor beta chains below come from one sample, sequenced in a study of cytomegalovirus exposure and HLA in healthy donors. It was with 60 Vbeta and 13 Jbeta primers that the PCR ran. Produced via immunoSEQ multiplex PCR; TCRdb's table is partial and in-frame only. The sample records about 160,000 clones, about 80% being singletons. Sequenced sample: PBMCs. All receptors come from a girl aged 5-17 years in good health and CMV-seropositive.

The chain recombines TRBV27 with TRBJ2-7; D is ambiguous. This CDR3 has 13 residues. Trimming left V 2 bases short and J 6 bases short, with 11 bases between. The germline CDR1 and CDR2 sequences are MNHEY and SMNVEV (reference sequence). This chain's CDR3 is CASSLTGYGEQYF. In nucleotides, the CDR3 is TGTGCCAGCAGTTTAACCGGGTACGGCGAGCAGTACTTC.

This sequence joins TRBV5-6 and TRBJ1-1; D uncertain. The V gene's germline CDR1 is SGHDT and CDR2 YYEEEE. This CDR3 comprises 9 residues. Between the trimmed V and J ends, which lost 5 bases and 8 bases, there was a span of 4 bases. CDR3 DNA: TGTGCCAGCAGACAGGAAGCTTTCTTT. It codes for CASRQEAFF.

V and J are TRBV30 and TRBJ2-3; 12 bases are a match to TRBD1. The CDR3 runs 15 residues. V shed 4 bases, J shed 2 bases, and the junction held 4 bases outside the gene matches. Germline V gives CDR1 GTSNPN, CDR2 SVGIG (reference sequence). The CDR3 here is CAWTLGQGATDTQYF. The CDR3 region has the DNA TGTGCCTGGACCTTGGGACAGGGGGCCACAGATACGCAGTATTTT.

This clone was counted between two and nine times. This rearrangement joins TRBV5-1 to TRBJ2-2; TRBD1 matches at 7 bases. The V segment lost 5 bases and the J segment 2 bases; nucleotides outside the gene matches: 6. In germline, CDR1 is SGHRS, CDR2 YFSETQ. The CDR3 extends over 15 amino acids. CDR3 sequence: CASRYGTVNTGELFF. Here the CDR3 DNA reads TGCGCCAGCAGATACGGGACAGTTAACACCGGGGAGCTGTTTTTT. Full variable domain (rest looked up from reference TRBV5-1 and TRBJ2-2): KAGVTQTPRYLIKTRGQQVTLSCSPISGHRSVSWYQQTPGQGLQFLFEYFSETQRNKGNFPGRFSGRQFSNSRSEMNVSTLELGDSALYLCASRYGTVNTGELFFGEGSRLTVL.

V and J are TRBV28 and TRBJ2-3; D is undetermined. V lost 6 bases and J 1 base, leaving 8 bases between the germline ends. This CDR3 contains 13 residues. Germline V CDR1 and CDR2: MDHEN, SYDVKM. Here the CDR3 reads CASRAMGTDTQYF. For the CDR3, the DNA is TGTGCCAGCAGAGCTATGGGCACAGATACGCAGTATTTT.

This clone was counted between two and nine times. This chain joins TRBV5-1 and TRBJ1-2; 8 nucleotides agree with TRBD1. V dropped 2 bases and J dropped 7; count of bases not matched to a gene: 7. This CDR3 has 14 amino acids. CDR1 SGHRS and CDR2 YFSETQ come from the germline V gene. CDR3 DNA sequence: TGCGCCAGCAGCTTCGGGACAGGTCCTGGTGGCTACACCTTC. It encodes CASSFGTGPGGYTF.

J is TRBJ1-2 and V is TRBV28; D remains unclear. Germline V gene data show CDR1 as MDHEN and CDR2 as SYDVKM. The CDR3 is 12 residues long. V was clipped by 8 bases and J by 2 bases, with 9 bases between them. The CDR3 loop reads CASGLENYGYTF. CDR3 coding DNA: TGTGCCAGCGGACTAGAGAACTATGGCTACACCTTC.

J is TRBJ2-3 and V is TRBV28; TRBD1 matches at 11 bases. Germline CDR1 reads MDHEN; CDR2 reads SYDVKM. The CDR3 is 16 amino acids. The trim removed 8 bases at V and 3 bases at J, leaving 10 bases unmatched. Here the CDR3 DNA reads TGTGCCAGCGGAACACGGGGGGACAGGGGGACAGATACGCAGTATTTT. Translating it yields CASGTRGDRGTDTQYF.

The chain has TRBV9 and TRBJ2-2, with no clear D. There are 13 residues in the CDR3. Germline CDR1 reads SGDLS; CDR2 reads YYNGEE. Trimming stripped 1 base from V and 7 bases from J, with 8 bases between. CDR3 protein: CASSVTSSGELFF. The CDR3 DNA is TGTGCCAGCAGCGTAACGTCGAGCGGGGAGCTGTTTTTT.

The rearrangement joins TRBV4-2 to TRBJ2-1, with 7 bases fitting TRBD2. V was pared by 0 bases and J by 7 bases, with 9 bases of the junction left unmatched. Looked up from germline, CDR1 is LGHNA and CDR2 is YNFKEQ. The CDR3 contains 16 residues. The CDR3 is CASSQDQWEGRNEQFF. In DNA form, the CDR3 reads TGTGCCAGCAGCCAAGATCAGTGGGAGGGCCGTAATGAGCAGTTCTTC.

V is TRBV7-9 and J is TRBJ2-1; 8 positions match TRBD2. From germline, CDR1 is SEHNR and CDR2 FQNEAQ (reference sequence). Losses at the gene ends were 1 base for V and 4 bases for J; bases not matched to a gene: 3. This CDR3 has 15 residues. CDR3 amino acids: CASSLVLAEYNEQFF. The CDR3 DNA sequence: TGTGCCAGCAGCTTAGTACTAGCGGAATACAATGAGCAGTTCTTC.

The chain's CDR3 is CASSPDSSGANVLTF. In DNA form, the CDR3 reads TGTGCCAGCTCACCGGACAGCTCTGGGGCCAACGTCCTGACTTTC. The chain couples TRBV18 to TRBJ2-6; tentative D call: TRBD1 (6 bases). Germline V gene sequence: CDR1 KGHSH, CDR2 LQKENI. The V gene lost 3 bases and the J gene lost 0 bases, with 6 bases spanning the gap. The CDR3 runs 15 residues.

This sequence joins TRBV5-4 and TRBJ2-3; weak D call: TRBD2 (6 bases). V was cut by 0 bases and J by 0 bases, with 14 bases left in between. This CDR3 spans 17 amino acids. Germline V lookup: CDR1 SGHNT, CDR2 YYREEE (reference sequence). The CDR3 region is CASSLAGGPRSTDTQYF. The CDR3, as DNA: TGTGCCAGCAGCTTGGCCGGGGGACCTCGTAGCACAGATACGCAGTATTTT.

The chain recombines TRBV9 with TRBJ2-1, with TRBD1 as a possible D gene (5 bases). Between the trimmed V and J ends, which lost 2 bases and 13 bases, there was a span of 16 bases. CDR3 length equals 13 residues. From germline, CDR1 is SGDLS and CDR2 YYNGEE. CDR3 sequence (DNA): TGTGCCAGCAGCGTTCAGCAGGGCCTTCGACAGTTCTTC. Protein: CASSVQQGLRQFF. The complete variable domain, with remaining parts taken from reference TRBV9 and TRBJ2-1, reads DSGVTQTPKHLITATGQRVTLRCSPRSGDLSVYWYQQSLDQGLQFLIQYYNGEERAKGNILERFSAQQFPDLHSELNLSSLELGDSALYFCASSVQQGLRQFFGPGTRLTVL.

The chain recombines TRBV19 with TRBJ2-3; TRBD1 might be the D (6 bases). The V end was cut by 5 bases, the J end by 2 bases, with 8 bases between. This CDR3 region has 13 residues. The germline V gene encodes CDR1 LNHDA and CDR2 SQIVND (reference sequence). In DNA, the CDR3 is TGTGCCAGTAGTCGGGGACACACAGATACGCAGTATTTT. This gives the protein CASSRGHTDTQYF.